This TCR beta chain was recovered during a study of blood T cell repertoires in COVID-19 (TCRdb year 2020). Broadly, across the study: Samples covering the acute and convalescent phases of COVID-19 were provided by collaborators in the United States, Italy and Spain. The prospective study material was composed of cDNA or gDNA derived from T cells, B-cell-depleted T cells, or PBMCs. Subjects who had been exposed to COVID-19, were actively infected with it, or had recovered from it provided the deeply sampled blood TCRbeta repertoires that made up the dataset. The repertoires were made available in a free public database intended to serve as a resource for research on the immune response to SARS-CoV-2. The samples were drawn from the first 160 participants of the ongoing ImmuneRACE study and from some 1,300 subjects provided by 6 global collaborators. Nearly every sample came with metadata listing a de-identified subject ID, COVID-19 status, age in years and sex. Where available, HLA class I and class II types were obtained from metadata supplied by the sample provider rather than from assay-based typing. Overall results and qualifications from the work: The quantity of clinical and demographic metadata differed by source and by participant and was supplied without curation.

This clone was seen only once. The specificity of this receptor is unknown. Per-nucleotide qualities are absent, and no much larger clonotype sits a single base away. Collaborating institutions collected whole blood in K2EDTA tubes following their own protocols. For TCRbeta analysis, collaborators shipped samples in one of three forms: frozen whole blood, isolated PBMCs, or DNA extracted from either of those sample types. The CDR3 holds 15 amino acids from the cysteine to the phenylalanine. Only the CDR3 DNA stays, 45 bases, in frame from base 1. The V end gives up 4 bases and the J end 4 bases, leaving 10 bases in the junction not matched to a gene. The germline V gene provides CDR1 SGDLS and CDR2 YYNGEE. TCRbeta CDR3 regions were amplified from genomic DNA using the immunoSEQ Assay, a bias-controlled multiplex PCR. Per the authors' processing: Nucleated cell counts per sample were estimated from amplification of reference gene primers within the assay. To quantify the absolute abundance of each unique TCRbeta CDR3 rearrangement, sequence reads were collapsed and filtered. For each sample, productive Simpson clonality was calculated as the square root of Simpson's diversity index across productive rearrangements. The clones in this table, taken by TCRdb from immuneACCESS, are in-frame only. Not every clone is retained; where verified, under half of the shortfall comes from an unresolved V gene, and the cause of the rest is unknown. For V, J and clone size, that table is used; D and trimming come from the DNA. This sample is represented by some 530,000 clones; approximately 85% of them were singletons. The top ten clonotypes cover under 4% of the sample.

The sequencing input was peripheral blood. In this chain, TRBV9 is recombined with TRBJ2-5; TRBD2 agrees with 7 junctional bases. This TCR was sampled from a human donor in a cohort sampled during active COVID-19. The CDR3 corresponds to CASSPGHSGGETQYF. The base sequence is TGTGCCAGCAGCCCCGGACATTCGGGAGGAGAGACCCAGTACTTC.